The entry that follows covers one T cell receptor (beta chain) sequence. Clones were read by immunoSEQ multiplex PCR, and TCRdb kept only the in-frame ones, dropping some. The sample lists roughly 1,500,000 clones; 95% to 99% were seen once. Germline trimming cut 4 bases from V and 0 bases from J; bases unmatched to any gene: 12. CDR1 and CDR2 (germline): SGDLS, YYNGEE. The CDR3 has 17 amino acids. This entry is derived from a study of shared clonotypes between healthy human individuals. Sequences were obtained from naive CD4+ T cells sorted from blood. Sample subset: CD45RA+ positively selected. The V call is TRBV9, the J call TRBJ1-2; TRBD1 matches 7 bases. The clonotype originates from a man aged 30 to 39 in good health. The CDR3 loop reads CASSPQGVTKTNYGYTF. In nucleotides, the CDR3 is TGTGCCAGCAGCCCTCAGGGGGTAACTAAGACTAACTATGGCTACACCTTC.